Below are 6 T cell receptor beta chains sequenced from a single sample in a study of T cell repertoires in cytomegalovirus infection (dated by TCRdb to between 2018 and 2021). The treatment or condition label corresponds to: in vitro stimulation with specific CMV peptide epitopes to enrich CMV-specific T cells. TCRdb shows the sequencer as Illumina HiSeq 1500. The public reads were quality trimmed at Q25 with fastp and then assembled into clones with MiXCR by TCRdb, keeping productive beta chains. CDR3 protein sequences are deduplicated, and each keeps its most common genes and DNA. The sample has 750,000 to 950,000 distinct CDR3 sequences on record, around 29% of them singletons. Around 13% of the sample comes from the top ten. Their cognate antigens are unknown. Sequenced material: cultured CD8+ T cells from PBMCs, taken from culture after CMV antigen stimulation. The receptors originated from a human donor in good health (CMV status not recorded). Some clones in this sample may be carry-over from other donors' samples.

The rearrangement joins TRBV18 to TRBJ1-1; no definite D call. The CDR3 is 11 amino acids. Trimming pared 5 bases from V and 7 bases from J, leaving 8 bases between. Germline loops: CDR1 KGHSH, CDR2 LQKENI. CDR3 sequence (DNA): TGTGCCAGCTCAACGACCGGTGAAGCTTTCTTT. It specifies CASSTTGEAFF.

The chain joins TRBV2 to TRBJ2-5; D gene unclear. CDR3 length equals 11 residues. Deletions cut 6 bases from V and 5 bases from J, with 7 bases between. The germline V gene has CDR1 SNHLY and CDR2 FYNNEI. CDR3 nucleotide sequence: TGTGCCAGCAGAATTAGCGAGACCCAGTACTTC. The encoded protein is CASRISETQYF.

The CDR3 DNA is TGTGCCAGCAGTTTGGATAGCCCCTTAGGATACAATGAGCAGTTCTTC. Translating it yields CASSLDSPLGYNEQFF. J is TRBJ2-1 and V is TRBV27; D remains ambiguous. The CDR3 contains 16 residues. V was shortened by 3 bases and J by 4 bases, with 16 bases between the two germline ends. Germline V gene sequence: CDR1 MNHEY, CDR2 SMNVEV (reference sequence).

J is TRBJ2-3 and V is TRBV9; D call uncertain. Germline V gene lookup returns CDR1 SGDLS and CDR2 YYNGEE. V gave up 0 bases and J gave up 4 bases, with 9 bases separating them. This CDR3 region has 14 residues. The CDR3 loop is CASSVVPQSDTQYF. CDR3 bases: TGTGCCAGCAGCGTAGTACCCCAGTCAGATACGCAGTATTTT.

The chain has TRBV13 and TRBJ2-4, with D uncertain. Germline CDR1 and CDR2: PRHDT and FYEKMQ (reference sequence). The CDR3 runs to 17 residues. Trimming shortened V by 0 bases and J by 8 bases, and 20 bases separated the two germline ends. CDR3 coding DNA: TGTGCCAGCAGCTTAGGTTTTAGGCAGGCCGGGCTGGACATTCAGTACTTC. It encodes CASSLGFRQAGLDIQYF.

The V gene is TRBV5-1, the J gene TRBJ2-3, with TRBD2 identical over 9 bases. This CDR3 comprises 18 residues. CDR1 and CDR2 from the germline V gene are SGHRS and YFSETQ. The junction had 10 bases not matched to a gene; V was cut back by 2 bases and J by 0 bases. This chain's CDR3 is CASSFYFSGGASTDTQYF. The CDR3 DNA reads TGCGCCAGCAGCTTTTATTTTAGCGGGGGCGCTAGCACAGATACGCAGTATTTT.